The clone carrying this TCR beta chain was observed once. Its antigen is as yet unknown. CDR3 length: 14 residues. Germline V gives CDR1 SGHRS, CDR2 YFSETQ. The trim removed 7 bases at V and 8 bases at J, leaving 10 bases unmatched. The data were obtained in a study of shared clonotypes between healthy human individuals. Only in-frame clones appear in the TCRdb table, and some are missing; sequencing was by immunoSEQ multiplex PCR. The sample lists some 2.3 million clones; 85% to 95% were seen once. The split of CD4+ cells yielded CD45RA+ naive and CD45RA-negative memory subsets. Study observations and caveats: A reduction in generation probabilities was seen for non-shared clonotypes relative to those shared by all four donors. Tissue TCR repertoires likely differ from these blood-only repertoires.

The sequenced material came from naive CD4+ T cells from PBMCs. Described subset: CD45RA+ positively selected. This TCR derives from a man in his late teens or twenties in good health. Some clones in this sample may be carry-over from other donors' samples. The chain combines TRBV5-1 with TRBJ2-1, with TRBD1 matching 9 bases. CDR3 nucleotides: TGCGCCAGCTCCGAACCGGGACAGGGCCATGAGCAGTTCTTC. It yields the protein CASSEPGQGHEQFF.